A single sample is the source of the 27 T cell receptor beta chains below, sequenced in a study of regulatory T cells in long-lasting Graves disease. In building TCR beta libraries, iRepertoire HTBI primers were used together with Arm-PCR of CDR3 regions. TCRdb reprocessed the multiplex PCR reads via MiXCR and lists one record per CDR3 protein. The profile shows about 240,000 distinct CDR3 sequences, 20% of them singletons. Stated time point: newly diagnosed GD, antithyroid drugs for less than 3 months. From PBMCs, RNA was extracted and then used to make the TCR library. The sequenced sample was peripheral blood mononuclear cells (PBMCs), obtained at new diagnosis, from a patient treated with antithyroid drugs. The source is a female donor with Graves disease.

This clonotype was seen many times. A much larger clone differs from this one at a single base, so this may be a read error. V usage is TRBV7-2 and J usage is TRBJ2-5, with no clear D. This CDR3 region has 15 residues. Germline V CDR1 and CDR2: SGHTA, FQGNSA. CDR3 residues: CASSSKKGLQGTQYF. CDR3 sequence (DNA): TGTGCCAGCAGCTCTAAGAAGGGTCTCCAAGGGACCCAGTACTTC.

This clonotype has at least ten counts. This chain's CDR3 is CSAQKDGYEQYF. The CDR3 nucleotides are TGCAGTGCCCAGAAGGACGGCTACGAGCAGTACTTC. This chain links TRBV20-1 with TRBJ2-7; D gene uncertain. Looked up from germline, CDR1 is DFQATT and CDR2 is SNEGSKA (reference sequence). There are 12 residues in the CDR3. V lost 6 bases and J lost 3, with 12 bases in between.

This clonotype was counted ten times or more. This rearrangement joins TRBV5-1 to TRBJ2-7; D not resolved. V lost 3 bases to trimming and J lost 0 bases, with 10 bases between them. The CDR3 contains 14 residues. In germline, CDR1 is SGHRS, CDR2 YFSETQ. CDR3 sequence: CASSSLRASYEQYF. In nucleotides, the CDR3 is TGCGCCAGCAGCTCCCTTAGGGCCTCCTACGAGCAGTACTTC.

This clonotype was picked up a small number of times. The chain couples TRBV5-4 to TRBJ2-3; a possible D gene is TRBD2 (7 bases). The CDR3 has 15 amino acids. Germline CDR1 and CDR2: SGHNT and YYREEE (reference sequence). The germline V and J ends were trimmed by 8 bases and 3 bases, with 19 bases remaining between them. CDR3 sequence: CASKGGAGPTDTQYF. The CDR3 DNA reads TGTGCCAGTAAAGGGGGGGCGGGTCCGACAGATACGCAGTATTTT. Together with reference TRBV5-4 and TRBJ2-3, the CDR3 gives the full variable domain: ETGVTQSPTHLIKTRGQQVTLRCSSQSGHNTVSWYQQALGQGPQFIFQYYREEENGRGNFPPRFSGLQFPNYSSELNVNALELDDSALYLCASKGGAGPTDTQYFGPGTRLTVL.

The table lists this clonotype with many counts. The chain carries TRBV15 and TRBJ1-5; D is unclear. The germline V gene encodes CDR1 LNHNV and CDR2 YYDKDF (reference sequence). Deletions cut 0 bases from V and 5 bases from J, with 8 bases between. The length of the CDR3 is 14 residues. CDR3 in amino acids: CATSREGRDQPQHF. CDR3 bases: TGTGCCACCAGCAGAGAAGGACGGGATCAGCCCCAGCATTTT. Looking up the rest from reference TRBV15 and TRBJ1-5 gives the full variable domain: DAMVIQNPRYQVTQFGKPVTLSCSQTLNHNVMYWYQQKSSQAPKLLFHYYDKDFNNEADTPDNFQSRRPNTSFCFLDIRSPGLGDTAMYLCATSREGRDQPQHFGDGTRLSIL.

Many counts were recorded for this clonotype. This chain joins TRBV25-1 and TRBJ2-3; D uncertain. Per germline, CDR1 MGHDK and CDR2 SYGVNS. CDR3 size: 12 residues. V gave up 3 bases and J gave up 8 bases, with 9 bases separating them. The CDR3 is CASSDNPLTQYF. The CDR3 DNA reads TGTGCCAGCAGTGATAATCCACTTACGCAGTATTTT.

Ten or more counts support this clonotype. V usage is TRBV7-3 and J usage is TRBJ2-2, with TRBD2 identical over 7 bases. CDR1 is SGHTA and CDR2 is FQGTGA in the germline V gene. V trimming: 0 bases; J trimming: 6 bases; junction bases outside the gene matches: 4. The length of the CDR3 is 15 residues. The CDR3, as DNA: TGTGCCAGCAGCTTAACGCGGGAGAATTCCGGGGAGCTGTTTTTT. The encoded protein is CASSLTRENSGELFF. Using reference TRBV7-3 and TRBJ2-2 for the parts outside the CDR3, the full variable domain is GAGVSQTPSNKVTEKGKYVELRCDPISGHTALYWYRQSLGQGPEFLIYFQGTGAADDSGLPNDRFFAVRPEGSVSTLKIQRTERGDSAVYLCASSLTRENSGELFFGEGSRLTVL.

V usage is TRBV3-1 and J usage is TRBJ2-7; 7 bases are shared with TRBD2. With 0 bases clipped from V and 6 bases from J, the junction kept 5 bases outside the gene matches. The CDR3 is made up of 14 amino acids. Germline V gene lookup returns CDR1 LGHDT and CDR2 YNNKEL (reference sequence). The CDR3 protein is CASSQDLRTSEQYF. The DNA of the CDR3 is TGTGCCAGCAGCCAAGACCTTAGGACTAGCGAGCAGTACTTC.

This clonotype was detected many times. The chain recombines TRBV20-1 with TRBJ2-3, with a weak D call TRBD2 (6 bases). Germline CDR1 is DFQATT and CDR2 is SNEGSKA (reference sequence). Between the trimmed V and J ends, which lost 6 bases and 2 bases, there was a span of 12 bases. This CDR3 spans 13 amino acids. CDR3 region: CSAWDSNTDTQYF. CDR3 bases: TGCAGTGCCTGGGACTCCAACACAGATACGCAGTATTTT.

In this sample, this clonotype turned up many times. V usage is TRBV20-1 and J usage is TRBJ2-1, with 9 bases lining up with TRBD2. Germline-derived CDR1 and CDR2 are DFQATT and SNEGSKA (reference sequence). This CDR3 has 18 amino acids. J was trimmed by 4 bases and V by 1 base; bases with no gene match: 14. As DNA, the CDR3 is TGCAGTGCTAGAGTAGCGGGAGCCCGAGAGGGGGGTTACAATGAGCAGTTCTTC. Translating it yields CSARVAGAREGGYNEQFF.

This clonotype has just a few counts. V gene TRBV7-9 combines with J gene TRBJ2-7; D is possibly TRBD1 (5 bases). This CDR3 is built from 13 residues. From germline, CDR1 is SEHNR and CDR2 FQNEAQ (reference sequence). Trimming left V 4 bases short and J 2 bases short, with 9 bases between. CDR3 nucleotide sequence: TGTGCCAGCAGCTCACGACAGACCTACGAGCAGTACTTC. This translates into CASSSRQTYEQYF.

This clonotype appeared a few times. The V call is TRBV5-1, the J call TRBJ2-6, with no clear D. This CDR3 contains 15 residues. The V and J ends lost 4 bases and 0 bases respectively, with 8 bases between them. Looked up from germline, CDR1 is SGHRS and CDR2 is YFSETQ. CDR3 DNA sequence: TGCGCCAGCAGCAATGGCGGCTCTGGGGCCAACGTCCTGACTTTC. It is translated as CASSNGGSGANVLTF.

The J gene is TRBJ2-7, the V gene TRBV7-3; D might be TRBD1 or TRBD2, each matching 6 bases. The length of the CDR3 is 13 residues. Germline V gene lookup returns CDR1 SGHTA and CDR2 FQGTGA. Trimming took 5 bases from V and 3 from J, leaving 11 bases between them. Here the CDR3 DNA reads TGTGCCAGCAGCCGGGGGCCCGGCTACGAGCAGTACTTC. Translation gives CASSRGPGYEQYF.

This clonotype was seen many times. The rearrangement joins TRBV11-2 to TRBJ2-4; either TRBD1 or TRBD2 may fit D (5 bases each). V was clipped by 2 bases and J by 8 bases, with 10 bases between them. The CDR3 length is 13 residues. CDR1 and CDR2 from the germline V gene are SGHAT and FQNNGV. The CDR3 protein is CASSLSGSHIQYF. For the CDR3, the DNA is TGTGCCAGCAGCTTATCAGGGAGTCACATTCAGTACTTC. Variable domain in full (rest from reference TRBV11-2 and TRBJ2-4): EAGVAQSPRYKIIEKRQSVAFWCNPISGHATLYWYQQILGQGPKLLIQFQNNGVVDDSQLPKDRFSAERLKGVDSTLKIQPAKLEDSAVYLCASSLSGSHIQYFGAGTRLSVL.

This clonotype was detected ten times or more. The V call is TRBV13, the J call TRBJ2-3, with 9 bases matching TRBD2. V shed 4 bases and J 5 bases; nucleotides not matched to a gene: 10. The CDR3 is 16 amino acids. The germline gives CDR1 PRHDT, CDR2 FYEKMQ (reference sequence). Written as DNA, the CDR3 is TGTGCCAGCAGCTCCTCTGCGGGGGGGCGACAAGATACGCAGTATTTT. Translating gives CASSSSAGGRQDTQYF.

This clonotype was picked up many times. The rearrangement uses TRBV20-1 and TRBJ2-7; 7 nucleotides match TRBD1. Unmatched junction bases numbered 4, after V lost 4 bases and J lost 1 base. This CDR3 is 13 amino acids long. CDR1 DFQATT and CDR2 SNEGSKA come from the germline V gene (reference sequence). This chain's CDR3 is CSATRDRSYEQYF. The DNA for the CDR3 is TGCAGTGCTACCCGGGACAGATCCTACGAGCAGTACTTC.

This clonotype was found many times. The CDR3 protein is CATSDSGTSGDNEQFF. The CDR3 nucleotides read TGTGCCACCAGTGACTCCGGGACTAGCGGTGACAATGAGCAGTTCTTC. This sequence joins TRBV24-1 and TRBJ2-1; 11 bases agree with TRBD2. The CDR3 spans 16 residues. Trimming cost V 4 bases and J 5 bases; bases outside gene matches: 6. Germline V gene sequence: CDR1 KGHDR, CDR2 SFDVKD.

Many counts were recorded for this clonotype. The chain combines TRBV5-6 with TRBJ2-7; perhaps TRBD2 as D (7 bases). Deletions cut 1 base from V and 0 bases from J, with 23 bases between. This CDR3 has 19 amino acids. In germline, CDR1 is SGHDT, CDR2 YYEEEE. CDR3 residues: CASSLPTFRRGGTSYEQYF. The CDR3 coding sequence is TGTGCCAGCAGCTTGCCTACATTCAGAAGGGGGGGGACCTCCTACGAGCAGTACTTC.

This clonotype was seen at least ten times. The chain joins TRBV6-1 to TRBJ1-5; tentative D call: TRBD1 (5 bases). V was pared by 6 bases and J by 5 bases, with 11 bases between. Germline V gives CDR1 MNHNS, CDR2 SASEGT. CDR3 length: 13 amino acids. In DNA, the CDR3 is TGTGCCAGCAGGAGGGACCGAGATCAGCCCCAGCATTTT. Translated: CASRRDRDQPQHF.

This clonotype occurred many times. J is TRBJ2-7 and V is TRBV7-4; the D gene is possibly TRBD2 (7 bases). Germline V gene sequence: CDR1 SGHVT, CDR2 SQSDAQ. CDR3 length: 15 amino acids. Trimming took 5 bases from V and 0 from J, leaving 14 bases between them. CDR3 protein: CASSRGAQASYEQYF. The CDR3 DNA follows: TGTGCCAGCAGCCGGGGGGCCCAAGCCTCCTACGAGCAGTACTTC.

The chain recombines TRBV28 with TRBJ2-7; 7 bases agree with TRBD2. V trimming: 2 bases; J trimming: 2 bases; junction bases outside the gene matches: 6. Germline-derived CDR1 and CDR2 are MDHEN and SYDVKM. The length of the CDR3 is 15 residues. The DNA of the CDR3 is TGTGCCAGCAGTTTACGGGGGGAACTTACCTACGAGCAGTACTTC. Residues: CASSLRGELTYEQYF.

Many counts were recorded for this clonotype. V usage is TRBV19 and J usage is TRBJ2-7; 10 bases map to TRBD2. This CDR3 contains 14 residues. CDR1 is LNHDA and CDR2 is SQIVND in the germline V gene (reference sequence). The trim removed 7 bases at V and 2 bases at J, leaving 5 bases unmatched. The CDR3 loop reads CASKSGRAPYEQYF. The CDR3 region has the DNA TGTGCCAGTAAAAGCGGGAGGGCCCCCTACGAGCAGTACTTC. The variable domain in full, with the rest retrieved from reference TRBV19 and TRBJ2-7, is DGGITQSPKYLFRKEGQNVTLSCEQNLNHDAMYWYRQDPGQGLRLIYYSQIVNDFQKGDIAEGYSVSREKKESFPLTVTSAQKNPTAFYLCASKSGRAPYEQYFGPGTRLTVT.

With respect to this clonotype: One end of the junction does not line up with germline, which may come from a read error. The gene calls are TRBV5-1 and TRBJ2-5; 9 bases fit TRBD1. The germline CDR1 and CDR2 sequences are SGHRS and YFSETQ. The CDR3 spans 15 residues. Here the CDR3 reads CASSTGQGGGETQYF. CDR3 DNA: TGTGCCAGCAGCACGGGACAGGGTGGAGGGGAGACCCAGTACTTC.

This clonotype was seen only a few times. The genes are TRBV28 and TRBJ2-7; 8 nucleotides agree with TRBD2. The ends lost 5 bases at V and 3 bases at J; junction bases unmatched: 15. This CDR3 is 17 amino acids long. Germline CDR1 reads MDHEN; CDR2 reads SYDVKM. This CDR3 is CASSPTPGAGGIYEQYF. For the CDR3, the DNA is TGTGCCAGCAGTCCGACCCCGGGGGCGGGGGGAATCTACGAGCAGTACTTC.

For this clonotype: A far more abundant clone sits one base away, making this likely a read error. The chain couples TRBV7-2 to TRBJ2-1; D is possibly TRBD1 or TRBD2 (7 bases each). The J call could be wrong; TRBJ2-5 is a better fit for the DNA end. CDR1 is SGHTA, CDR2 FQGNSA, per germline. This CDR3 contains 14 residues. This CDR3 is CSSSLFQGGETQYF. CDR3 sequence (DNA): TGTTCCAGCAGCTTATTCCAGGGGGGGGAGACCCAGTACTTC.

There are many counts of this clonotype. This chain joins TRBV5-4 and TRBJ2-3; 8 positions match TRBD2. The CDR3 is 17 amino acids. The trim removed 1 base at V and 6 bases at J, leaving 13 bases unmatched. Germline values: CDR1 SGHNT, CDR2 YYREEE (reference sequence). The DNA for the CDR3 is TGTGCCAGCAGCTTGTTTCGGGGGGGCCGGACACAGGATACGCAGTATTTT. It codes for CASSLFRGGRTQDTQYF.

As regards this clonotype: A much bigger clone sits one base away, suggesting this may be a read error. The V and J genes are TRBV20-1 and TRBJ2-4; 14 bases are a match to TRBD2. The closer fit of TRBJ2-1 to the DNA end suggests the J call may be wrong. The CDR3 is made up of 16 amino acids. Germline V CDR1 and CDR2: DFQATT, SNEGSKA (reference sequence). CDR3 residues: CSARGLAGAGTYEQFF. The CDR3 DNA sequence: TGCAGTGCTAGGGGACTAGCGGGGGCCGGGACCTACGAGCAGTTCTTC.